Below, 2 T cell receptor beta chains from the same sample are listed, as sequenced in a study of OX40 agonist ivuxolimab in advanced cancers. Data came from immunoSEQ multiplex PCR; TCRdb stores just in-frame clones and leaves some out. Among fewer than 50,000 clones listed, 70% to 90% were seen once. This sample comprised CD4+ or CD8+ T cells sorted from blood, obtained in a trial of the OX40 agonist ivuxolimab. These receptors all come from an adult with an advanced solid tumor such as melanoma, head and neck, liver or kidney cancer.

V and J are TRBV6-1 and TRBJ2-5; 9 positions agree with TRBD2. Trimming at V came to 4 bases and at J to 2 bases, leaving 8 bases not matched to a gene. CDR3 length equals 16 residues. Germline V gene lookup returns CDR1 MNHNS and CDR2 SASEGT. CDR3 DNA: TGTGCCAGCAGTGTTACCCTAGCGGGACTTCAAGAGACCCAGTACTTC. This sequence encodes CASSVTLAGLQETQYF.

With regard to this clone: Sequence at one end of the junction differs from germline and may be a read error. The same CDR3 is also encoded by other DNA sequences in this sample. J is TRBJ2-1 and V is TRBV4-1; 12 nucleotides match TRBD2. The CDR3 has 14 amino acids. From germline, CDR1 is MGHRA and CDR2 YSYEKL. CDR3: CASSQGTSGPLQFF. CDR3 in DNA: TGTGCCAGCAGCCAAGGGACTAGCGGGCCCCTGCAGTTCTTC.